This TCR beta chain was obtained from a study of T cell repertoires in cytomegalovirus infection. Regarding the study as a whole: CMV carriers with the relevant HLA were identified by cumulative public TCR beta family frequency.

TCRdb re-analysed the reads in MiXCR, keeping a single row per CDR3 protein. The sample shows about 180,000 distinct CDR3 sequences, approximately 21% of them seen only once. This clonotype was picked up a small number of times. Antigen unknown. CDR1 is MNHEY, CDR2 SVGEGT, per germline. CDR3 length equals 14 residues. Losses at the gene ends were 6 bases for V and 6 bases for J; bases not matched to a gene: 11. The sample was CD8+ T cells from cultured PBMCs, taken from culture after CMV antigen stimulation. This clonotype was sampled from a human donor in good health (CMV status not recorded). Some clones in this sample may be carry-over from other donors' samples. The J gene is TRBJ2-7, the V gene TRBV6-2 or TRBV6-3; 7 positions agree with TRBD1. Here the CDR3 reads CASRTGRGFFEQYF. In DNA form, the CDR3 reads TGTGCCAGCAGGACAGGGCGAGGGTTTTTCGAGCAGTACTTC.